This is a list of T cell receptor beta chains from one sample in a study of CD8 T cells in ankylosing spondylitis. TCRdb reanalysed the 5' RACE reads using MiXCR and keeps one entry per CDR3 protein. The data contain 250,000 or so distinct CDR3 sequences, 24% of them singletons. The sequenced sample was blood, either unsorted or a sorted T cell fraction (not recorded which). The receptors shown here come from a male donor with ankylosing spondylitis or in good health (not recorded which). Both conserved end residues are part of each CDR3. A D gene is named only where the DNA matches it firmly. Clone size appears in some rows only: once, few, many, or a class for an expanded clone.

d_call	j_call	v_call	clone_size	cdr3_nt	cdr3_aa
TRBD2	TRBJ2-4	TRBV20-1	.	TGCAGTGCTAGGTATTGGGGGGGAAACATTCAGTACTTC	CSARYWGGNIQYF
.	TRBJ2-5	TRBV7-3	.	TGTGCCAGCAGCCCGGGACACTTCCAAGAGACCCAGTACTTC	CASSPGHFQETQYF
.	TRBJ2-7	TRBV6-1	few	TGTGCCAGCAGTCGACGAGACACCACTCTACGAGTGCAGTACTTC	CASSRRDTTLRVQYF
TRBD2	TRBJ2-1	TRBV6-4	.	TGTGCCACCCCACCCTTAGCGGGGGGGCCCTACAATGAGCAGTTCTTC	CATPPLAGGPYNEQFF
TRBD1	TRBJ2-7	TRBV20-1	once	TGCAGTGCTAGAGACCCAGGGACAGGGTGGTACGAGCAGTACTTC	CSARDPGTGWYEQYF
TRBD1	TRBJ2-7	TRBV2	many	TGTGCCAGCAGTGAAGGCCGCAGGGGGCCTTACGAGCAGTACTTC	CASSEGRRGPYEQYF
TRBD2	TRBJ2-1	TRBV3-1	many	TGTGCCAGCAGCCTTAGCGGGGGGCCCCGTAATGAGCAGTTCTTC	CASSLSGGPRNEQFF
.	TRBJ1-5	TRBV7-3	many	TGTGCCAGCAGCTTATTAAGGGCCTTCAATCAGCCCCAGCATTTT	CASSLLRAFNQPQHF
.	TRBJ1-2	TRBV12-3/TRBV12-4	.	TGTGCCAGCAGTCTTATAGGACCGAGGAGTGGGGGCTACACCTTC	CASSLIGPRSGGYTF
TRBD2	TRBJ2-7	TRBV2	.	TGTGCCAGCAGTCGCCTACCCGGGACTAGCGGGGGCATGGGCTCGAGCTACGAGCAGTACTTC	CASSRLPGTSGGMGSSYEQYF
TRBD2	TRBJ2-3	TRBV9	many	TGTGCCAGCAGCGTCGGGCCTAGCGGGTGGAGCACAGATACGCAGTATTTT	CASSVGPSGWSTDTQYF